This is a list of T cell receptor beta chains from one sample in a study of T cell changes during pregnancy in multiple sclerosis. Method: immunoSEQ multiplex PCR; TCRdb's copy keeps in-frame clones and lacks some. Among 20,000 to 25,000 clones listed, more than 80% were seen once. Specimen: CD4+ T cells from peripheral blood mononuclear cells, collected in the third trimester of pregnancy. The receptors stem from a female donor in good health, enrolled as a control in a pregnancy study. CDR3s include the opening cysteine and the closing phenylalanine or tryptophan. Each record gives: J gene, V gene, clone size, D gene, CDR3 DNA, CDR3 protein. D genes are given only for firm matches. Clone size appears in some rows only: once, few, many, or a class for an expanded clone.

j_call: TRBJ2-1; v_call: TRBV11-3; clone_size: .; d_call: .; cdr3_nt: TGTGCCAGCAGCTTGAGCCCTCGGGATGAGCAGTTCTTC; cdr3_aa: CASSLSPRDEQFF
j_call: TRBJ2-1; v_call: TRBV6-5; clone_size: .; d_call: TRBD1; cdr3_nt: TGTGCCAGCAGCCCGGGACAGGGAATTGAGCAGTTCTTC; cdr3_aa: CASSPGQGIEQFF
j_call: TRBJ1-5; v_call: TRBV6-4; clone_size: .; d_call: .; cdr3_nt: TGTGCCATCCGGACAGTCCTTAGCAATCAGCCCCAGCATTTT; cdr3_aa: CAIRTVLSNQPQHF
j_call: TRBJ2-2; v_call: TRBV2; clone_size: .; d_call: TRBD2; cdr3_nt: TGTGCCAGCAGTGCAACTAGCGGGGGGGCCGGGGAGCTGTTTTTT; cdr3_aa: CASSATSGGAGELFF
j_call: TRBJ2-1; v_call: TRBV5-1; clone_size: .; d_call: TRBD2; cdr3_nt: TGCGCCAGCAGCCGCTACCCACTAGCGGGGAGTGGTAATGAGCAGTTCTTC; cdr3_aa: CASSRYPLAGSGNEQFF
j_call: TRBJ1-1; v_call: TRBV6-1; clone_size: once; d_call: TRBD1; cdr3_nt: TGTGCCAGCAGTGAAACTATTGGGACAGGGGGAAGGACTGAAGCTTTCTTT; cdr3_aa: CASSETIGTGGRTEAFF
j_call: TRBJ2-7; v_call: TRBV27; clone_size: few; d_call: TRBD2; cdr3_nt: TGTGCCAGCAGAGGCGGGAGTAAGGAGCAGTACTTC; cdr3_aa: CASRGGSKEQYF
j_call: TRBJ2-3; v_call: TRBV5-1; clone_size: .; d_call: .; cdr3_nt: TGCGCCAGCAGCTTCGGACAACCCTCCGATACGCAGTATTTT; cdr3_aa: CASSFGQPSDTQYF
j_call: TRBJ2-5; v_call: TRBV9; clone_size: .; d_call: TRBD2; cdr3_nt: TGTGCCAGCAGCGTAGCGGCTAGCGGGAGTGAGACCCAGTACTTC; cdr3_aa: CASSVAASGSETQYF
j_call: TRBJ2-7; v_call: TRBV7-2; clone_size: .; d_call: .; cdr3_nt: TGTGCCAGCAGCTTAGTCGGAACAGTCTCCTACGAGCAGTACTTC; cdr3_aa: CASSLVGTVSYEQYF
j_call: TRBJ2-7; v_call: TRBV28; clone_size: few; d_call: .; cdr3_nt: TGTGCCTCCCGGCCGGGCAGGGGATCGGTAGGGAACTACGAGCAGTACTTC; cdr3_aa: CASRPGRGSVGNYEQYF
j_call: TRBJ2-5; v_call: TRBV7-8; clone_size: .; d_call: .; cdr3_nt: TGTGCCAGCAGCTGGGAGGCCGAAGAGACCCAGTACTTC; cdr3_aa: CASSWEAEETQYF
j_call: TRBJ2-1; v_call: TRBV7-3; clone_size: .; d_call: TRBD1; cdr3_nt: TGTGCCAGCAGCCAAGGACAGGGGAGATACAATGAGCAGTTCTTC; cdr3_aa: CASSQGQGRYNEQFF
j_call: TRBJ1-1; v_call: TRBV23-1; clone_size: .; d_call: TRBD1; cdr3_nt: TGCGCCCCCACCCCCGGACAGGCCTTCACTGAAGCTTTCTTT; cdr3_aa: CAPTPGQAFTEAFF
j_call: TRBJ2-7; v_call: TRBV6-5; clone_size: .; d_call: TRBD2; cdr3_nt: TGTGCCAGCAGTTACGTTGCGGGAGACTACGAGCAGTACTTC; cdr3_aa: CASSYVAGDYEQYF
j_call: TRBJ2-1; v_call: TRBV28; clone_size: .; d_call: TRBD1; cdr3_nt: TGTGCCAGCAGTTCGAACCCAGGGGGCACAGGAAGCTCCTACAATGAGCAGTTCTTC; cdr3_aa: CASSSNPGGTGSSYNEQFF
j_call: TRBJ1-3; v_call: TRBV6-1; clone_size: .; d_call: .; cdr3_nt: TGTGCCAGCAGTGGACACGCCTCAGGAAACACCATATATTTT; cdr3_aa: CASSGHASGNTIYF
j_call: TRBJ2-7; v_call: TRBV5-4; clone_size: .; d_call: TRBD2; cdr3_nt: TGTGCCAGCAAACTAGCGGGGGGGTACGAGCAGTACTTC; cdr3_aa: CASKLAGGYEQYF
j_call: TRBJ1-2; v_call: TRBV28; clone_size: .; d_call: TRBD1; cdr3_nt: TGTGCCAGCTCGGGACAGGGACACTATGGCTACACCTTC; cdr3_aa: CASSGQGHYGYTF
j_call: TRBJ1-4; v_call: TRBV10-1; clone_size: .; d_call: .; cdr3_nt: TGCGCCAGCAGTGAAGGTGCGGGAGGCGGTAATGAAAAACTGTTTTTT; cdr3_aa: CASSEGAGGGNEKLFF
j_call: TRBJ1-5; v_call: TRBV18; clone_size: .; d_call: .; cdr3_nt: TGTGCCAGCTCACCCCCGGGTCCCAATCAGCCCCAGCATTTT; cdr3_aa: CASSPPGPNQPQHF
j_call: TRBJ2-1; v_call: TRBV2; clone_size: .; d_call: TRBD2; cdr3_nt: TGTGCCAGCAGTGAAGGGTGGACTAGCTACAATGAGCAGTTCTTC; cdr3_aa: CASSEGWTSYNEQFF
j_call: TRBJ1-1; v_call: TRBV19; clone_size: .; d_call: .; cdr3_nt: TGTGCCAGTAGTTTGAGGGTGGGGACTGAAGCTTTCTTT; cdr3_aa: CASSLRVGTEAFF
j_call: TRBJ1-2; v_call: TRBV29-1; clone_size: .; d_call: TRBD1; cdr3_nt: TGCAGCGTTGCCACAGGGGGCTTATGGACCTTC; cdr3_aa: CSVATGGLWTF
j_call: TRBJ1-2; v_call: TRBV28; clone_size: .; d_call: TRBD1; cdr3_nt: TGTGCCAGCAGCCGACAGGGGGGTGGCTACACCTTC; cdr3_aa: CASSRQGGGYTF
j_call: TRBJ2-3; v_call: TRBV9; clone_size: .; d_call: .; cdr3_nt: TGTGCCAGCAGCGTATCAGAAGATACGCAGTATTTT; cdr3_aa: CASSVSEDTQYF
j_call: TRBJ2-3; v_call: TRBV14; clone_size: .; d_call: .; cdr3_nt: TGTGCCAGCAGCCAAGGAGTTACGCAGTATTTT; cdr3_aa: CASSQGVTQYF
j_call: TRBJ1-2; v_call: TRBV7-2; clone_size: .; d_call: .; cdr3_nt: TGTGCCAGCAGCTTAGCGGGGGCAGGAGATGGCTACACCTTC; cdr3_aa: CASSLAGAGDGYTF
j_call: TRBJ2-7; v_call: TRBV4-3; clone_size: .; d_call: .; cdr3_nt: TGCGCCAGCAGCCAAGGTCCCAGGGGTTACGAGCAGTACTTC; cdr3_aa: CASSQGPRGYEQYF
j_call: TRBJ1-6; v_call: TRBV28; clone_size: .; d_call: TRBD1; cdr3_nt: TGTGCCAGCAGGGACAGGGCTAATTCACCCCTCCACTTT; cdr3_aa: CASRDRANSPLHF
j_call: TRBJ1-6; v_call: TRBV29-1; clone_size: once; d_call: TRBD1; cdr3_nt: TGCAGCGTCCCACCCCCCAGGGGGACAGACAATTCACCCCTCCACTTT; cdr3_aa: CSVPPPRGTDNSPLHF
j_call: TRBJ1-2; v_call: TRBV4-2; clone_size: .; d_call: .; cdr3_nt: TGTGCCAGCAGCCAAGGGGGAGGCGGCTATGGCTACACCTTC; cdr3_aa: CASSQGGGGYGYTF
j_call: TRBJ2-7; v_call: TRBV7-2; clone_size: .; d_call: TRBD2; cdr3_nt: TGTGCCAGCAGCGCGGGGGGCGGCTACGAGCAGTACTTC; cdr3_aa: CASSAGGGYEQYF
j_call: TRBJ2-3; v_call: TRBV19; clone_size: .; d_call: TRBD2; cdr3_nt: TGTGCCAGTAGGGGCGGGGGGAGCACAGATACGCAGTATTTT; cdr3_aa: CASRGGGSTDTQYF
j_call: TRBJ1-2; v_call: TRBV6-6; clone_size: .; d_call: .; cdr3_nt: TGTGCCAGCAGTCCCCCCGGAGGCCTTTGGGGCTACACCTTC; cdr3_aa: CASSPPGGLWGYTF
j_call: TRBJ2-7; v_call: TRBV7-8; clone_size: .; d_call: .; cdr3_nt: TGTGCCAGCAGCACAGGACGTAGGGGCGAGCAGTACTTC; cdr3_aa: CASSTGRRGEQYF
j_call: TRBJ2-7; v_call: TRBV5-1; clone_size: .; d_call: TRBD2; cdr3_nt: TGCGCCAGCAGCTTGGGACTAGCGGGAGTAGCCTACGAGCAGTACTTC; cdr3_aa: CASSLGLAGVAYEQYF
j_call: TRBJ2-1; v_call: TRBV11-2; clone_size: .; d_call: TRBD2; cdr3_nt: TGTGCCAGCAGCTTATCCTGGGGGGGAGCGCCACCCGACAATGAGCAGTTCTTC; cdr3_aa: CASSLSWGGAPPDNEQFF
j_call: TRBJ1-2; v_call: TRBV29-1; clone_size: .; d_call: .; cdr3_nt: TGCAGCGTTCTACACCAGGAGGCTGGTTATGGCTACACCTTC; cdr3_aa: CSVLHQEAGYGYTF
j_call: TRBJ2-3; v_call: TRBV6-6; clone_size: .; d_call: TRBD1; cdr3_nt: TGTGCCAGCAGTTTGACAGGGAACACAGATACGCAGTATTTT; cdr3_aa: CASSLTGNTDTQYF
j_call: TRBJ1-5; v_call: TRBV28; clone_size: .; d_call: .; cdr3_nt: TGTGCCAGCAGTTTATGGCTCGGGGACTGGGATCAGCCCCAGCATTTT; cdr3_aa: CASSLWLGDWDQPQHF
j_call: TRBJ1-1; v_call: TRBV11-2; clone_size: .; d_call: .; cdr3_nt: TGTGCCAGCAGCTCGCGGGTCGGCAGGACTGAAGCTTTCTTT; cdr3_aa: CASSSRVGRTEAFF
j_call: TRBJ2-3; v_call: TRBV9; clone_size: .; d_call: TRBD1; cdr3_nt: TGTGCCAGCAGCCTAAGACAGGGGCAAATGGATACGCAGTATTTT; cdr3_aa: CASSLRQGQMDTQYF
j_call: TRBJ2-2; v_call: TRBV11-3; clone_size: .; d_call: TRBD1; cdr3_nt: TGTGCCAGCAGCCACCGACAGGGTAGCAACACCGGGGAGCTGTTTTTT; cdr3_aa: CASSHRQGSNTGELFF
j_call: TRBJ1-3; v_call: TRBV6-5; clone_size: .; d_call: TRBD1; cdr3_nt: TGTGCCAGCAGTTATGGACAGGGTGCGGGAAACACCATATATTTT; cdr3_aa: CASSYGQGAGNTIYF